This TCR beta chain derives from a study of control samples from healthy donors and cancer patients. Generated by immunoSEQ multiplex PCR, the TCRdb table keeps only in-frame clones and is missing some. The sample lists 55,000 to 70,000 clones, almost 90% seen once, with less than 7% in the top ten. V dropped 7 bases and J dropped 2 bases, with 17 bases sitting between them. This CDR3 comprises 16 residues. Germline CDR1 is LNHDA and CDR2 is SQIVND (reference sequence). V and J are TRBV19 and TRBJ2-2; D is possibly TRBD1 or TRBD2 (7 bases each). What was sequenced was PBMCs. This clonotype originated in a man between 60 and 75 years old with colorectal cancer. In DNA form, the CDR3 reads TGTGCCAGTAATAATCAGGGGGGGCTTAACACCGGGGAGCTGTTTTTT. Translation gives CASNNQGGLNTGELFF.